One T cell receptor (beta chain) is described in this entry. The CDR3 contains 13 residues. The germline V gene encodes CDR1 MNHEY and CDR2 SVGAGI. The ends lost 7 bases at V and 3 bases at J; junction bases unmatched: 2. The repertoire was sequenced with immunoSEQ multiplex PCR; TCRdb's copy has only in-frame clones and lacks some. Found here are roughly 290,000 clones, approximately 90% of them singletons; the top ten hold about an eighth. This specimen belongs to a study of blood T cell repertoires in COVID-19. Study-level background: Researchers got acute and convalescent COVID-19 samples from the United States, Italy and Spain.

The sequencing sample was made of peripheral blood. The V and J genes are TRBV6-5 and TRBJ1-3; 8 nucleotides align to TRBD1. This TCR derives from a woman aged 55-70 years with acute or convalescent COVID-19. The CDR3 DNA reads TGTGCCAGCAAAGACAGGGGTGGAAACACCATATATTTT. Translating it yields CASKDRGGNTIYF.